This T cell receptor (beta chain) came from a study of cytomegalovirus exposure and HLA in healthy donors. PCR amplification relied on 60 Vbeta primers (plus 13 Jbeta primers). Method: immunoSEQ multiplex PCR; TCRdb's copy keeps in-frame clones and lacks some. The table includes more than 85,000 clones, around four fifths detected once. Germline V gives CDR1 SEHNR, CDR2 FQNEAQ (reference sequence). V shed 4 bases and J 6 bases; nucleotides not matched to a gene: 9. This CDR3 has 14 residues. The chain carries TRBV7-9 and TRBJ2-7, with TRBD2 matching over 7 bases. This sequence was found in a man aged 25 to 40 in good health and CMV-seropositive. Sequenced material: PBMCs. The CDR3 spells CASSSYGLDREQYF. In DNA form, the CDR3 reads TGTGCCAGCAGCTCCTACGGACTAGACCGCGAGCAGTACTTC.